This T cell receptor beta chain is from a study of regulatory T cells in long-lasting Graves disease. The time point: newly diagnosed GD, antithyroid drugs for less than 3 months. There was RNA extracted from PBMCs, and the TCR library was made from it. As to this clonotype: Its target is not known.

General study points: Persistent cases of Graves' showed reduced TCR diversity relative to newly diagnosed patients.

Libraries of TCR beta came from iRepertoire HTBI primers plus Arm-PCR of CDR3 regions. TCRdb recomputed calls from the multiplex PCR reads with MiXCR, one row per CDR3 protein. The data show almost 450,000 distinct CDR3 sequences, about 15% seen once. This sample was also put to use in a study of T cells in Graves' hyperthyroidism and ophthalmopathy. In that study: Patients were excluded for uncontrolled infection, other autoimmune disease, pregnancy or lactation.

The TCR originated in a young woman with Graves disease. Material: peripheral blood mononuclear cells (PBMCs), obtained at new diagnosis, from a patient treated with antithyroid drugs.

For the CDR3, the DNA is TGTGCCAGCGGCCTAGCCCGGGAGACCCAGTACTTC. Its translation: CASGLARETQYF. The chain uses TRBV6-2 or TRBV6-3 and TRBJ2-5; TRBD2 is a possible D gene (5 bases). The CDR3 extends over 12 amino acids. The V end was cut by 8 bases, the J end by 5 bases, with 12 bases between. CDR1 MNHEY and CDR2 SVGEGT come from the germline V gene.